Here is one TCR beta chain with its context. The antigen is unknown. All of the isolated RNA was reverse transcribed, so expressed TCRB transcripts were sequenced. The table came from immunoSEQ multiplex PCR; TCRdb's copy has only in-frame clones and leaves some out. The data show roughly 230,000 clones, with 9.6% seen just once and 0.03% to 0.04% held by the top ten. This specimen belongs to a study of beta chain features in type 1 diabetes. Findings and limits, study-wide: In all four CD4+ subsets, TCRB CDR3 length was significantly, moderately reduced in type 1 diabetes. Among type 1 diabetes patients, VDJ junctions had fewer insertions and more deletions.

This CDR3 is 17 amino acids long. CDR1 is SGHTA, CDR2 FQGNSA, per germline. V was shortened by 7 bases and J by 8 bases, with 27 bases between the two germline ends. The sequence came from a woman younger than 35 in good health. The sequenced sample consisted of naive CD4+ T cells from blood. The chain links TRBV7-2 to TRBJ2-1; D is perhaps TRBD2 (5 bases). In DNA, the CDR3 is TGTGCCAGCACTCGGGCGAGCGGCGGTCCCATGCAGCATGAGCAGTTCTTC. As protein: CASTRASGGPMQHEQFF.